This TCR beta chain was recorded in a study of OX40 agonist ivuxolimab in advanced cancers. CDR1 is SNHLY and CDR2 is FYNNEI in the germline V gene. The V gene lost 6 bases and the J gene lost 7 bases, with 15 bases spanning the gap. CDR3 length: 14 amino acids. Profiling relied on immunoSEQ multiplex PCR, and the TCRdb table lists in-frame clones only, not all of them. The sample carries tens of thousands of clones, about 90% recorded once. It was autoimmune disease history or systemic immunosuppression that excluded patients. This chain uses TRBV2 with TRBJ1-4; TRBD1 might be the D (6 bases). Material: CD4+ or CD8+ T cells sorted from blood, obtained in a trial of the OX40 agonist ivuxolimab. This clonotype originated in an adult with an advanced solid tumor such as melanoma, head and neck, liver or kidney cancer. CDR3 sequence: CASSPGVGSEKLFF. The CDR3 DNA reads TGTGCCAGCAGCCCAGGGGTGGGGAGTGAAAAACTGTTTTTT.